What follows are 26 T cell receptor beta chains derived from one specimen sequenced in a study of regulatory T cells in long-lasting Graves disease. Regarding time point: newly diagnosed GD, antithyroid drugs for less than 3 months. PBMC-extracted RNA yielded the TCR library. CDR3 regions were amplified by Arm-PCR using iRepertoire HTBI primers to build TCR beta libraries. A single record per CDR3 protein comes from TCRdb applying MiXCR to the multiplex PCR reads. This table has 520,000 or so distinct CDR3 sequences, 12% appearing once. This same sample was also part of a study on T cells in Graves' hyperthyroidism and ophthalmopathy.

Sequenced material: peripheral blood mononuclear cells (PBMCs), taken at new diagnosis, from a patient treated with antithyroid drugs. The origin of the receptors is a woman in her thirties with Graves disease.

This clonotype was detected ten times or more. A single base separates this from a much larger clone, so it may be a read error. This sequence joins TRBV5-1 and TRBJ1-1, with TRBD1 matching 7 bases. The CDR3 spans 14 residues. The germline V gene has CDR1 SGHRS and CDR2 YFSETQ. The CDR3 DNA is TGTGCCAGCAGCTTGGGACAGATGAACACTGAAGCTTTCTTT. This sequence encodes CASSLGQMNTEAFF.

This clonotype was detected ten times or more. The chain combines TRBV7-9 with TRBJ2-5, with unresolved D. CDR1 and CDR2 from the germline V gene are SEHNR and FQNEAQ (reference sequence). This CDR3 is built from 13 residues. The V end lost 5 bases, the J end lost 5 bases, and 12 bases lay between the germline ends. DNA for the CDR3: TGTGCCAGCAGCCCCCGGTCAGCTGAGACCCAGTACTTC. Protein product: CASSPRSAETQYF.

Many counts were recorded for this clonotype. The rearrangement joins TRBV6-2 or TRBV6-3 to TRBJ1-6; weak D call: TRBD1 (5 bases). This CDR3 is 15 amino acids long. Germline loops: CDR1 MNHEY, CDR2 SVGEGT. V lost 7 bases, J lost 9 bases, and 19 bases lay in between. This CDR3 reads CASNGGRSLGSPLHF. The CDR3 DNA follows: TGTGCCAGCAATGGGGGTCGCAGTTTGGGTTCACCCCTCCACTTT.

This clonotype was counted at least ten times. The chain carries TRBV14 and TRBJ1-1, with no clear D. The CDR3 contains 15 residues. Germline loops: CDR1 SGHDN, CDR2 FVKESK. The germline V and J ends were trimmed by 4 bases and 5 bases, with 17 bases remaining between them. The CDR3: CASSPLGRAGTEAFF. The CDR3 DNA follows: TGTGCCAGCAGCCCACTAGGCCGGGCGGGGACTGAAGCTTTCTTT.

This clonotype was recorded many times. The chain is built from TRBV7-2 and TRBJ2-1, with D perhaps TRBD2 (5 bases). Germline CDR1 reads SGHTA; CDR2 reads FQGNSA. The CDR3 spans 13 residues. V lost 4 bases and J lost 16, with 20 bases in between. The CDR3 reads CASSSERSIESFF. CDR3 coding DNA: TGTGCCAGCAGCTCCGAGCGGTCAATCGAGTCCTTCTTC.

This clonotype was detected many times. The genes are TRBV19 and TRBJ1-5, with 7 bases lining up with TRBD1. Germline V lookup: CDR1 LNHDA, CDR2 SQIVND (reference sequence). Trimming took 3 bases from V and 4 from J; bases not matched to a gene: 6. The CDR3 runs 15 residues. The CDR3 nucleotides read TGTGCCAGTAGTATCCTAGACAGGGATAATCAGCCCCAGCATTTT. Translation: CASSILDRDNQPQHF.

This clonotype occurred many times. This chain links TRBV28 with TRBJ1-1; TRBD1 matches at 12 bases. The CDR3 extends over 14 amino acids. From germline, CDR1 is MDHEN and CDR2 SYDVKM. The junction had 4 bases not matched to a gene; V was cut back by 7 bases and J by 4 bases. CDR3 in amino acids: CASTLGQGATEAFF. The CDR3, as DNA: TGTGCCAGCACCTTGGGACAGGGGGCCACTGAAGCTTTCTTT.

This clonotype has ten or more counts. The V gene is TRBV5-1, the J gene TRBJ2-5; 8 bases line up with TRBD2. From germline, CDR1 is SGHRS and CDR2 YFSETQ. The V gene end was trimmed by 0 bases and the J gene end by 1 base; junction bases not matched to a gene: 5. There are 16 residues in the CDR3. CDR3 sequence reads: CASSLEAGAGQETQYF. CDR3 DNA sequence: TGCGCCAGCAGCTTGGAAGCGGGAGCGGGCCAAGAGACCCAGTACTTC.

This clonotype was counted many times. The CDR3 coding sequence is TGTGCCAGCAGCGCAGGACAGGGGGGCTCCTACGAGCAGTACTTC. Its translation is CASSAGQGGSYEQYF. This sequence joins TRBV6-2 or TRBV6-3 and TRBJ2-7; 10 bases line up with TRBD1. Germline V CDR1 and CDR2: MNHEY, SVGEGT. V lost 6 bases, J lost 0 bases, and 5 bases stayed unmatched. This CDR3 spans 15 amino acids.

This clonotype was recorded at least ten times. DNA for the CDR3: TGCAGCGTTGAGGTTGGGGATACGCAGTATTTT. Encoded protein: CSVEVGDTQYF. The rearrangement links TRBV29-1 to TRBJ2-3; no clear D. Trimming took 3 bases from V and 6 from J, leaving 7 bases between them. Germline lookup yields CDR1 SQVTM and CDR2 ANQGSEA. There are 11 residues in the CDR3.

This clonotype was seen at least ten times. The rearrangement joins TRBV6-2 or TRBV6-3 to TRBJ1-5; D is uncertain. This CDR3 is 14 amino acids long. Trimming pared 3 bases from V and 4 bases from J, leaving 10 bases between. CDR1 and CDR2 (germline): MNHEY, SVGEGT. The CDR3 is CASSYTFPNQPQHF. CDR3 coding DNA: TGTGCCAGCAGTTATACCTTCCCAAATCAGCCCCAGCATTTT.

This chain joins TRBV2 and TRBJ2-7, with a weak D call TRBD2 (5 bases). From germline, CDR1 is SNHLY and CDR2 FYNNEI. This CDR3 has 12 amino acids. Deletions cut 7 bases from V and 1 base from J, with 8 bases between. In nucleotides, the CDR3 is TGTGCCAGCACGGCGGGTTCCTACGAGCAGTACTTC. Translation gives CASTAGSYEQYF.

This clonotype was seen a handful of times. The chain has TRBV19 and TRBJ1-1, with 8 bases lining up with TRBD1. The germline V gene encodes CDR1 LNHDA and CDR2 SQIVND (reference sequence). V shed 5 bases, J shed 6 bases, and the junction held 11 bases outside the gene matches. There are 15 residues in the CDR3. CDR3 nucleotides: TGTGCCAGTAGTGTCCCCCGGACAGGGACTGCTGAAGCTTTCTTT. Translating gives CASSVPRTGTAEAFF.

This clonotype was found many times. The CDR3 loop reads CASSMGLAWKSTDTQYF. CDR3 nucleotides: TGTGCCAGCAGCATGGGACTAGCGTGGAAGAGCACAGATACGCAGTATTTT. This rearrangement joins TRBV7-9 to TRBJ2-3; TRBD2 matches at 10 bases. Germline CDR1 is SEHNR and CDR2 is FQNEAQ (reference sequence). V shed 5 bases, J shed 0 bases, and the junction held 8 bases outside the gene matches. This CDR3 is 17 amino acids long.

This clonotype was found a few times. The V and J genes are TRBV7-9 and TRBJ2-1; a weak D match, TRBD1 (5 bases). Per germline, CDR1 SEHNR and CDR2 FQNEAQ (reference sequence). V was cut by 2 bases and J by 8 bases, with 16 bases left in between. This CDR3 contains 15 residues. This CDR3 is CASSLTISGAHEQFF. CDR3 bases: TGTGCCAGCAGCTTAACTATCTCTGGGGCCCATGAGCAGTTCTTC.

This clonotype was found many times. V is TRBV12-3 or TRBV12-4 and J is TRBJ2-1, with D unclear. The CDR3 has 16 amino acids. Between the trimmed V and J ends, which lost 2 bases and 0 bases, there was a span of 11 bases. The CDR3 bases are TGTGCCAGCAGTTTAAGGTTCACAGCCTCCTACAATGAGCAGTTCTTC. This gives the protein CASSLRFTASYNEQFF.

This clonotype appeared many times. J is TRBJ2-3 and V is TRBV7-9; D is unclear. CDR3 length equals 13 residues. V was shortened by 0 bases and J by 6 bases, with 7 bases between the two germline ends. Germline lookup yields CDR1 SEHNR and CDR2 FQNEAQ (reference sequence). CDR3 in DNA: TGTGCCAGCAGCTTAGCGGGTGGGGATACGCAGTATTTT. Residues: CASSLAGGDTQYF.

For this clonotype: One base away lies a much larger clone, so this may be a sequencing read error. The rearrangement uses TRBV7-2 and TRBJ2-2, with a tentative D call TRBD2 (6 bases). The length of the CDR3 is 15 residues. The germline V gene encodes CDR1 SGHTA and CDR2 FQGNSA. CDR3 amino acids: CAGSRPRSGTGELFF. The DNA for the CDR3 is TGTGCCGGCAGCCGTCCGAGATCCGGGACTGGGGAGCTGTTTTTT. Combining the CDR3 with reference TRBV7-2 and TRBJ2-2 gives the whole variable domain GAGVSQSPSNKVTEKGKDVELRCDPISGHTALYWYRQSLGQGLEFLIYFQGNSAPDKSGLPSDRFSAERTGGSVSTLTIQRTQQEDSAVYLCAGSRPRSGTGELFFGEGSRLTVL.

There are many counts of this clonotype. The CDR3 loop is CSAEGDLNTEAFF. The CDR3 DNA reads TGCAGTGCAGAGGGGGATTTGAACACTGAAGCTTTCTTT. This chain connects TRBV20-1 to TRBJ1-1, with a possible D match to TRBD1 (6 bases). Trimming stripped 6 bases from V and 0 bases from J, with 11 bases between. CDR1 DFQATT and CDR2 SNEGSKA come from the germline V gene (reference sequence). The CDR3 has 13 residues.

This clonotype was recorded at least ten times. CDR3 bases: TGTGCCAGCAGCTTATCGGCAGCTAACACTGAAGCTTTCTTT. The encoded protein is CASSLSAANTEAFF. This rearrangement joins TRBV11-2 to TRBJ1-1; D call uncertain. Germline V gene lookup returns CDR1 SGHAT and CDR2 FQNNGV. The CDR3 consists of 14 residues. V was shortened by 2 bases and J by 2 bases, with 9 bases between the two germline ends.

This clonotype was seen ten or more times. This rearrangement joins TRBV3-1 to TRBJ2-1; no definite D call. The CDR3 is made up of 14 amino acids. The ends were cut back, 1 base at V and 9 bases at J, with 13 bases in the middle. In germline, CDR1 is LGHDT, CDR2 YNNKEL (reference sequence). This CDR3 reads CASSQGPWYSEQFF. Written as DNA, the CDR3 is TGTGCCAGCAGCCAAGGCCCCTGGTATTCTGAGCAGTTCTTC.

The rearrangement links TRBV4-2 to TRBJ1-1, with TRBD1 as a possible D gene (6 bases). CDR3 size: 17 residues. From germline, CDR1 is LGHNA and CDR2 YNFKEQ. The V end lost 3 bases, the J end lost 0 bases, and 17 bases lay between the germline ends. The CDR3 spells CASSHGFGGALNTEAFF. CDR3 nucleotides: TGTGCCAGCAGCCACGGTTTTGGGGGGGCGCTGAACACTGAAGCTTTCTTT.

This clonotype was counted at least ten times. The J gene is TRBJ2-7, the V gene TRBV7-6; the match to TRBD2 covers 7 bases. In germline, CDR1 is SGHVS, CDR2 FNYEAQ. V shed 3 bases, J shed 1 base, and the junction held 3 bases outside the gene matches. CDR3 length: 14 amino acids. The CDR3 nucleotides read TGTGCCAGCAGCTTGGCGGGAGAGTCCTACGAGCAGTACTTC. Its translation is CASSLAGESYEQYF.

In its sample, this clonotype was seen many times. The V gene is TRBV12-3 or TRBV12-4, the J gene TRBJ1-6; the D gene is possibly TRBD1 (6 bases). Trimming removed 0 bases from V and 6 bases from J, with 24 bases in between. There are 20 residues in the CDR3. In nucleotides, the CDR3 is TGTGCCAGCAGTTTAGCTTATTTTGGACAGCGAAGTAGCATTAATTCACCCCTCCACTTT. Protein: CASSLAYFGQRSSINSPLHF.

The table lists this clonotype with many counts. V and J are TRBV3-1 and TRBJ1-1; D possibly corresponds to TRBD1 (6 bases). V lost 5 bases and J lost 4, with 17 bases in between. Germline loops: CDR1 LGHDT, CDR2 YNNKEL (reference sequence). CDR3 length: 15 residues. In DNA, the CDR3 is TGTGCCAGCAGCGTAGCAGGGGCTGGTCTCACTGAAGCTTTCTTT. Amino acid sequence: CASSVAGAGLTEAFF.

This clonotype was counted at least ten times. This rearrangement joins TRBV3-1 to TRBJ2-5; D is unclear. Looked up from germline, CDR1 is LGHDT and CDR2 is YNNKEL (reference sequence). V was cut by 6 bases and J by 5 bases, with 7 bases left in between. The CDR3 sequence is 11 residues long. The CDR3 coding sequence is TGTGCCAGCAGTCATGGGGAGACCCAGTACTTC. This sequence encodes CASSHGETQYF.